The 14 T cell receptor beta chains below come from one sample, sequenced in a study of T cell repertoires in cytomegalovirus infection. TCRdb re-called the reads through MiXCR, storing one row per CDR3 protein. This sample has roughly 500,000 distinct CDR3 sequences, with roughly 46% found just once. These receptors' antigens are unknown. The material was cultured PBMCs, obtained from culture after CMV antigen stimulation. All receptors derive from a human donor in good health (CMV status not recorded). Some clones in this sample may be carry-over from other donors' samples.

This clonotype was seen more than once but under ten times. CDR3 nucleotide sequence: TGTGCCAGCAGCCAGAGCGGACCCTACGAGCAGTACTTC. Translated, it gives CASSQSGPYEQYF. This chain links TRBV14 with TRBJ2-7; D might be TRBD2 (5 bases). V shed 3 bases and J shed 2 bases, with 8 bases lying between them. The V gene's germline CDR1 is SGHDN and CDR2 FVKESK. CDR3 size: 13 residues.

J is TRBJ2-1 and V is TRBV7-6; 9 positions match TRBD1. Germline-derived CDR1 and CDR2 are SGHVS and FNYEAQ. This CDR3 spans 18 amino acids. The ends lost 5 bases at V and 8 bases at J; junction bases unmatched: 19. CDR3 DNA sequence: TGTGCCAGCAGCCCCCGGGACAGGGTGGGGCTAGCGGCAGATGAGCAGTTCTTC. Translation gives CASSPRDRVGLAADEQFF. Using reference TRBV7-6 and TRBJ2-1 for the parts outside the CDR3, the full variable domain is GAGVSQSPRYKVTKRGQDVALRCDPISGHVSLYWYRQALGQGPEFLTYFNYEAQQDKSGLPNDRFSAERPEGSISTLTIQRTEQRDSAMYRCASSPRDRVGLAADEQFFGPGTRLTVL.

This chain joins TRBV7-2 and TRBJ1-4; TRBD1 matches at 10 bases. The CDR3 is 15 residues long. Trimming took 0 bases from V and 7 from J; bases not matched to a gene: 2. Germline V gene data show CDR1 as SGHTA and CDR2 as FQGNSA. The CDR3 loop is CASSLAGQGGEKLFF. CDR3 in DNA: TGTGCCAGCAGCTTAGCAGGACAGGGGGGTGAAAAACTGTTTTTT.

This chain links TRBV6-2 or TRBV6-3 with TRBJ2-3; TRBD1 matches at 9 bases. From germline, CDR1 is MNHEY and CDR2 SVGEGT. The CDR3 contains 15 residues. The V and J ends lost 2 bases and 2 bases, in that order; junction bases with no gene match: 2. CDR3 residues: CASSYGTGTTDTQYF. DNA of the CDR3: TGTGCCAGCAGTTACGGGACAGGGACCACAGATACGCAGTATTTT.

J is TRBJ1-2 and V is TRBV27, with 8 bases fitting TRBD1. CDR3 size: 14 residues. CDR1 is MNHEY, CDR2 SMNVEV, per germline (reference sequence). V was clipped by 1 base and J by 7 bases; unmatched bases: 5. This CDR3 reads CASSLFQGAGGYTF. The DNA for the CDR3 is TGTGCCAGCAGTTTATTCCAGGGGGCGGGTGGCTACACCTTC.

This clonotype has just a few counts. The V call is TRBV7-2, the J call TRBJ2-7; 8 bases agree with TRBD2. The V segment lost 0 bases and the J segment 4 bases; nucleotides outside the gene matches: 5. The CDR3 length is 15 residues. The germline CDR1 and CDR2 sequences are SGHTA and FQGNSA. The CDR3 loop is CASSLARGASYEQYF. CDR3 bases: TGTGCCAGCAGCTTAGCGCGGGGGGCCTCGTACGAGCAGTACTTC.

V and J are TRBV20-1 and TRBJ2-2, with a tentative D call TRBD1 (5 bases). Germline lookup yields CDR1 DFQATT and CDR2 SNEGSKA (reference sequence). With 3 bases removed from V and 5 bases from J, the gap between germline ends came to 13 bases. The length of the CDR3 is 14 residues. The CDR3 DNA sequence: TGCAGTGCTAGGAAAGTGCCAGGGACCGGGGAGCTGTTTTTT. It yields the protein CSARKVPGTGELFF.

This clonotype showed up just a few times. For the CDR3, the DNA is TGTGCCAGCAGCCGCTACAACCAAGAGACCCAGTACTTC. It translates to CASSRYNQETQYF. The rearrangement links TRBV6-1 to TRBJ2-5, with D unclear. CDR1 is MNHNS and CDR2 is SASEGT in the germline V gene. Trimming left V 6 bases short and J 0 bases short, with 8 bases between. The CDR3 is 13 amino acids.

CDR3 protein: CASSYLASGGAGDTQYF. CDR3 nucleotide sequence: TGTGCCAGCAGTTACTTGGCTAGCGGGGGGGCTGGAGATACGCAGTATTTT. This rearrangement joins TRBV6-2 or TRBV6-3 to TRBJ2-3, with TRBD2 matching over 12 bases. V shed 1 base and J 5 bases; nucleotides not matched to a gene: 7. The CDR3 totals 17 residues. Per the germline V gene, CDR1 is MNHEY and CDR2 is SVGEGT.

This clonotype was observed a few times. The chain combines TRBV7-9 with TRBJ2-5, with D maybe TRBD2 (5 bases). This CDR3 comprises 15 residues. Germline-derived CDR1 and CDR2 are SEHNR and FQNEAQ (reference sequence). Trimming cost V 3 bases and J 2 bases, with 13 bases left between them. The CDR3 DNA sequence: TGTGCCAGCAGCTTTTGGGCTAGCAGACAAGAGACCCAGTACTTC. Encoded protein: CASSFWASRQETQYF.

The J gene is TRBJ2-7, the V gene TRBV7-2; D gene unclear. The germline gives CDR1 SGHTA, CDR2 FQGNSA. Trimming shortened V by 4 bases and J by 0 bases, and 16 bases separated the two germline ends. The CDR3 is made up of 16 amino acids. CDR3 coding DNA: TGTGCCAGCAGCTCCGGCCTGCGCTACTCCTCCTACGAGCAGTACTTC. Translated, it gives CASSSGLRYSSYEQYF.

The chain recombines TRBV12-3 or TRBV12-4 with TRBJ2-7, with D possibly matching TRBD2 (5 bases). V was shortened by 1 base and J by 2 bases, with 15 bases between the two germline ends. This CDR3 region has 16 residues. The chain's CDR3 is CASSLEGSGGPYEQYF. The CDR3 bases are TGTGCCAGCAGTTTAGAGGGCAGCGGTGGACCCTACGAGCAGTACTTC.

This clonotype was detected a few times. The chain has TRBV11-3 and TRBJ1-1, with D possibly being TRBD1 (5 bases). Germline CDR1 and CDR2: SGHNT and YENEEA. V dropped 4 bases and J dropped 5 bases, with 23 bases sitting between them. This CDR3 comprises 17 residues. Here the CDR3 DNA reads TGTGCCAGCAGCTCCACCCCTCTGCTACAGGTCAGTACTGAAGCTTTCTTT. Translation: CASSSTPLLQVSTEAFF.

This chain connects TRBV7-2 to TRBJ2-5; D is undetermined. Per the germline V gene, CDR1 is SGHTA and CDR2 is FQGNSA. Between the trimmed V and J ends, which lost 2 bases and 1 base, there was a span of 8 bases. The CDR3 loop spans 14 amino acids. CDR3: CASSLRAVQETQYF. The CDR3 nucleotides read TGTGCCAGCAGCTTAAGGGCAGTCCAAGAGACCCAGTACTTC.